In this sample, the clone carrying this TCR beta chain turned up many times. This specimen belongs to a study of T-cell reconstitution after alpha-beta-depleted transplantation in children. Unmatched junction bases numbered 7, after V lost 5 bases and J lost 0 bases. Germline V gene data show CDR1 as DFQATT and CDR2 as SNEGSKA (reference sequence). The CDR3 extends over 14 amino acids. TCRbeta library preparation incorporated unique molecular identifiers. TCRdb used MiXCR to reprocess the PCR reads, holding one entry per CDR3 protein. The sample lists some 590,000 distinct CDR3 sequences, roughly a tenth seen once, with less than 5% in the top ten.

The receptor comes from a human donor who donated a stem cell graft to a child with acute myeloid leukemia. This chain joins TRBV20-1 and TRBJ2-7; TRBD2 matches 7 bases. The sequences come from PBMCs from the stem cell graft donor, collected from the stem cell graft. The CDR3 DNA reads as TGCAGTGCTCAATCTAGCGGAAACTCCTACGAGCAGTACTTC. As protein: CSAQSSGNSYEQYF.